This T cell receptor beta chain was documented in a study of T-cell memory formation after mild COVID-19. The CDR3 has 14 residues. CDR1 is SGHTA and CDR2 is FQGNSA in the germline V gene. The V gene lost 2 bases and the J gene lost 1 base, with 6 bases spanning the gap. TCRdb reprocessed the 5' RACE reads with MiXCR, giving one entry per CDR3 protein. The repertoire has 150,000 to 200,000 distinct CDR3 sequences, approximately 10% of them found once; the top ten carry about 3.5%. The material sequenced was PBMCs or a T cell subset sorted from them (not recorded which). The V and J genes are TRBV7-2 and TRBJ2-1; D unclear. The origin of this receptor is a man aged 18 to 30 who had mild COVID-19 (a few samples of this study predate the infection). Cell type and time point are not known. For the CDR3, the DNA is TGTGCCAGCAGCTTAAGTCTTTCCTACAATGAGCAGTTCTTC. This sequence encodes CASSLSLSYNEQFF.